This T cell receptor (beta chain) was observed in a study of T cell changes during pregnancy in multiple sclerosis. CDR1 and CDR2 (germline): SGHRS, YFSETQ. The CDR3 spans 15 residues. V lost 0 bases, J lost 2 bases, and 12 bases lay in between. Profiled with immunoSEQ multiplex PCR; TCRdb holds only in-frame clones, not every one. The top ten hold about 2.5% of the sample, which has roughly 85,000 clones, approximately 90% seen once. This clonotype originated in a female donor with multiple sclerosis, enrolled in a pregnancy study. This chain connects TRBV5-1 to TRBJ2-7; perhaps TRBD1 as D (5 bases). Source: peripheral blood, taken in the first trimester of pregnancy. The CDR3 region has the DNA TGCGCCAGCAGCTTGGTCACAGGAGAACCCTACGAGCAGTACTTC. It translates to CASSLVTGEPYEQYF.